This is a list of T cell receptor beta chains from one sample in a study of T cells in localized non-small cell lung cancer. Profiled with immunoSEQ multiplex PCR; TCRdb holds only in-frame clones, not every one. In the table there are around 34,000 clones, 93% of which are singletons. The specimen was peripheral blood, collected before any cancer treatment. The receptors originated from a female donor at least 60 years old with stage I lung adenocarcinoma. Each CDR3 is given with its conserved first and last residue. The D gene is left open where the match is weak. Part of the rows lack a size; the others show once, few, many or a class for expanded clones.

J	D	size	V	DNA	CDR3
TRBJ1-2	-	few	TRBV29-1	TGCAGCGTCCTGGAACAGGGTGACTATGGCTACACCTTC	CSVLEQGDYGYTF
TRBJ2-7	TRBD1	-	TRBV19	TGTGCCAGTAGTTTCGACAGGGAACAGTACTTC	CASSFDREQYF
TRBJ1-2	-	-	TRBV28	TGTGCCAGCACTCTGGAGGGGCCCTATGGCTACACCTTC	CASTLEGPYGYTF
TRBJ1-2	-	-	TRBV4-3	TGCGCCAGCAGCCAAGAGGTCAGAGCCTATGGCTACACCTTC	CASSQEVRAYGYTF
TRBJ1-2	-	-	TRBV30	TGTGCCTGGAGGGGCGAAGCCCCCGGGGGAGGCTACACCTTC	CAWRGEAPGGGYTF
TRBJ1-4	TRBD1	-	TRBV5-1	TGCGCCAGCAGCAACACAGGGGGTTTAAACGAAAAACTGTTTTTT	CASSNTGGLNEKLFF
TRBJ2-1	-	-	TRBV14	TGTGCCAGCAGCCAAGAATTGAGGTCTAAGCAGTTCTTC	CASSQELRSKQFF
TRBJ1-1	-	-	TRBV5-1	TGCGCCAGCAGCCGGGGAGGGGTGAAGAACACTGAAGCTTTCTTT	CASSRGGVKNTEAFF
TRBJ2-1	TRBD1	-	TRBV5-1	TGCGCCAGCAGCCAACAGGGACAGGGGTCTAATGAGCAGTTCTTC	CASSQQGQGSNEQFF
TRBJ2-1	TRBD2	-	TRBV7-2	TGTGCCAGCAGCTTAGTGGGGACTAGCCCCTACAATGAGCAGTTCTTC	CASSLVGTSPYNEQFF
TRBJ2-3	-	-	TRBV19	TGTGCCAGTAGTAAGGGGGGGGGCCTCTCAGATACGCAGTATTTT	CASSKGGGLSDTQYF
TRBJ2-7	-	-	TRBV6-4	TGTGCCAGCACCGAGGAGGAGACAGCGAGCTCCTACGAGCAGTACTTC	CASTEEETASSYEQYF
TRBJ1-1	TRBD1	-	TRBV7-2	TGTGCCAGCAGCCTGCGGACAGGGGGCACTGAAGCTTTCTTT	CASSLRTGGTEAFF
TRBJ1-5	-	-	TRBV7-8	TGTGCCAGCAGCTTAGTACAGGCAGGGACCCGTCAGCCCCAGCATTTT	CASSLVQAGTRQPQHF
TRBJ1-2	TRBD1	-	TRBV4-3	TGCGCCAGCAGCCAAGATTGGACAGGGGGCGACGGCTACACCTTC	CASSQDWTGGDGYTF
TRBJ2-3	TRBD2	-	TRBV9	TGTGCCAGCAGCGTAGGTGACGGGGGGGCCACAGATACGCAGTATTTT	CASSVGDGGATDTQYF
TRBJ2-3	TRBD1	-	TRBV6-5	TGTGCCATCTACGATCAGGGGGCAGATACGCAGTATTTT	CAIYDQGADTQYF
TRBJ2-7	-	-	TRBV30	TGTGCCTGGACAGGGCCCTACGAGCAGTACTTC	CAWTGPYEQYF
TRBJ2-1	-	-	TRBV11-3	TGTGCCAGCAGCTCCCGGGACTCAAGCAATGAGCAGTTCTTC	CASSSRDSSNEQFF
TRBJ1-5	TRBD1	-	TRBV2	TGTGCCAGTCGGGACAGTATCAATCAGCCCCAGCATTTT	CASRDSINQPQHF
TRBJ1-2	TRBD1	-	TRBV6-5	TGTGCCAGCAGTTACGCCCCCGGACAGGGGATCTATGGCTACACCTTC	CASSYAPGQGIYGYTF
TRBJ1-5	TRBD1	-	TRBV19	TGTGCCAGTACCCCCGACAGGGTATCCAATCAGCCCCAGCATTTT	CASTPDRVSNQPQHF
TRBJ2-6	-	-	TRBV7-3	TGTGCCAGCAGACGGGGGACACCCTCTGGGGCCAACGTCCTGACTTTC	CASRRGTPSGANVLTF